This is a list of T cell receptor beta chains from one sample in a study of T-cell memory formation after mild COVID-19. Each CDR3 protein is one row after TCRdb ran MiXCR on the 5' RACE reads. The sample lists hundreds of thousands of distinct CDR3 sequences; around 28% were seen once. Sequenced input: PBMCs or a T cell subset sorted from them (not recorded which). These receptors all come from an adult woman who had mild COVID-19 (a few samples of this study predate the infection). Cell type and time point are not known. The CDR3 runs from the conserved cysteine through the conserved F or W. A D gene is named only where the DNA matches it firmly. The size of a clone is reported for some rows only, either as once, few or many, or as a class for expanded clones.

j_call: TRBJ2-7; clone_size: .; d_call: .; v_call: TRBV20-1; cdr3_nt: TGCAGTGCTAGACGTGGGGACTACGAGCAGTACTTC; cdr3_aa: CSARRGDYEQYF
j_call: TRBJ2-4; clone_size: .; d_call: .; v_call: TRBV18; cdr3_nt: TGTGCCAGCTCACCCGAAAAGACAGGTTTCAACATTCAGTACTTC; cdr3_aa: CASSPEKTGFNIQYF
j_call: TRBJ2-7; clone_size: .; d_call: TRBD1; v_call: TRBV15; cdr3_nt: TGTGCCACCAGCAGAGGAGGGACAGACTCCTACGAGCAGTACTTC; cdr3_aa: CATSRGGTDSYEQYF
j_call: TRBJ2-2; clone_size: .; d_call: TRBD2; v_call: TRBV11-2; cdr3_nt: TGTGCCAGCAGACTAGCGGGAGCTGCCACCGGGGAGCTGTTTTTT; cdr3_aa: CASRLAGAATGELFF
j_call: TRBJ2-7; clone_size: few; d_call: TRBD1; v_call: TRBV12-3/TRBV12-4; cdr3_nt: TGTGCCAGCAGTTTTCCGGGACAGCGCGAGCAGTACTTC; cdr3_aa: CASSFPGQREQYF
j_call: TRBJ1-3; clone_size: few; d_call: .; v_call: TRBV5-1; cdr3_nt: TGCGCCAGCAGCTTGGAGGTCCGGGGTCCCTCTGGAAACACCATATATTTT; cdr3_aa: CASSLEVRGPSGNTIYF
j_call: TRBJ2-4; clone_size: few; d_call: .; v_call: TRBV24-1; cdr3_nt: TGTGCCACCAGTGACCCCGGACAGTTGGGGGACATTCAGTACTTC; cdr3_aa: CATSDPGQLGDIQYF
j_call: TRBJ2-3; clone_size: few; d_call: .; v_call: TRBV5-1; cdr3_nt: TGCGCCAGCAGCTTGACCCCGACTAGATCGGCGCAGTATTTT; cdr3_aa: CASSLTPTRSAQYF
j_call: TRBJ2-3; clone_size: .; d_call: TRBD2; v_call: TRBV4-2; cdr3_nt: TGTGCCAGCAGCCAAGATCGGAGACTAGCGGGGGGAGAAATGGGCACAGATACGCAGTATTTT; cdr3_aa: CASSQDRRLAGGEMGTDTQYF
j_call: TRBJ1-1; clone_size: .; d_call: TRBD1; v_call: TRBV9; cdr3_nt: TGTGCCAGCAGCGAGGAATCCACCGGGACAGCGAGGAACACTGAAGCTTTCTTT; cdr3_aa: CASSEESTGTARNTEAFF
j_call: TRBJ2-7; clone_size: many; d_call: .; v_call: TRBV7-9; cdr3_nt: TGTGCCAGCAGCTTCGAGGAGTCGTGGGCAGGGGCGTCCTACGAGCAGTACTTC; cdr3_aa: CASSFEESWAGASYEQYF
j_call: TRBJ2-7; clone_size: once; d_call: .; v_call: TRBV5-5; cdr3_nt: TGTGCCAGCAGTTCTGCAAGAACCCAAGGTGTCTACGAGCAGTACTTC; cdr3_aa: CASSSARTQGVYEQYF
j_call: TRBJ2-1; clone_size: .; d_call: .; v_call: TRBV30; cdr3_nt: TGTGCCTGGAACATCCCAGGACCTAACAATGAGCAGTTCTTC; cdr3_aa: CAWNIPGPNNEQFF
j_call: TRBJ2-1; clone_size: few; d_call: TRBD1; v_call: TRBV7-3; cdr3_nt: TGTGCCAGCAGCTCGGGGACAGGGACAGCTATATACAATGAGCAGTTCTTC; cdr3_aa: CASSSGTGTAIYNEQFF
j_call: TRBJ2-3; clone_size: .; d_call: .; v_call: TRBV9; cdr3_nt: TGTGCCAGCAGCGTAGGAGACGGCACAGATACGCAGTATTTT; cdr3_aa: CASSVGDGTDTQYF
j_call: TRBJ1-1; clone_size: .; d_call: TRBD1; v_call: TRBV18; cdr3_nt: TGTGCCAGCTCACCGGGACAGCATGAAGCTTTCTTT; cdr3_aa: CASSPGQHEAFF
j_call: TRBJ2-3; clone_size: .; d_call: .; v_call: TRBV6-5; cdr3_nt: TGTGCCAGCAGTTCCCCCAGGACACTGAGCACAGATACGCAGTATTTT; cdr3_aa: CASSSPRTLSTDTQYF
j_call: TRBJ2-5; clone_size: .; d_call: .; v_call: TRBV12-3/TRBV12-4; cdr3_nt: TGTGCCAGCAGCCTCCCGGGACCGATGGGCCAGTACTTC; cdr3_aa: CASSLPGPMGQYF
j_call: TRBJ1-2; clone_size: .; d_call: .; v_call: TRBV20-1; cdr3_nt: TGCAGTGCCCTACGACGGGACTATGGCTACACCTTC; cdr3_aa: CSALRRDYGYTF
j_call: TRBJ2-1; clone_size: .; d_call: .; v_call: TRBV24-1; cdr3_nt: TGTGCCACCAGTGATTTGCAAGTCGGGTCGGATGAGCAGTTCTTC; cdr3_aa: CATSDLQVGSDEQFF
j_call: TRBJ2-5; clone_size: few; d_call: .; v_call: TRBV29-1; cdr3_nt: TGCAGCGTCTCGGGAAACGGGGAAGAGACCCAGTACTTC; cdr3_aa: CSVSGNGEETQYF
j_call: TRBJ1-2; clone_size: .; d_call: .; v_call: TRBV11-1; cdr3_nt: TGTGCCAGCAGCAAAAAGGGGAACTATGGCTACACCTTC; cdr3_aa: CASSKKGNYGYTF
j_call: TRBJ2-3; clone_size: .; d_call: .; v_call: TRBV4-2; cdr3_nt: TGTGCCAGCAGCCAAGATCTGGGGGACGCATTAACGCAGTATTTT; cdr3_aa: CASSQDLGDALTQYF
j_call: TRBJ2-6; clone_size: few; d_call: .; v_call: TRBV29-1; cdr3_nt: TGCAGCGTTGGAACGGAGTTCTCTGGGGCCAACGTCCTGACTTTC; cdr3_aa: CSVGTEFSGANVLTF
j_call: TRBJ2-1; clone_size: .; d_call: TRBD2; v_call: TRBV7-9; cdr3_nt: TGTGCCAGCAGCTTTTCCCGGACTAGCGGGAGCAATGAGCAGTTCTTC; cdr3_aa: CASSFSRTSGSNEQFF
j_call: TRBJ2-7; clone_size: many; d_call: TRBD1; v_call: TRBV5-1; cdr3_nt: TGCGCCAGCAGCTTGTACGGGGACAGGAGCAACGAGCAGTACTTC; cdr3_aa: CASSLYGDRSNEQYF
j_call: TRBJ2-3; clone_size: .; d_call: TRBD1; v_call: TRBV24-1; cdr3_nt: TGTGCCACAGGGGGCGATGGTACAGATACGCAGTATTTT; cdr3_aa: CATGGDGTDTQYF
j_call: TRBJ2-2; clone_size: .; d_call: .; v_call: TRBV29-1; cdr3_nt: TGCAGCGTTGGTGTTGCGGGAACGAACACCGGGGAGCTGTTTTTT; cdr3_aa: CSVGVAGTNTGELFF
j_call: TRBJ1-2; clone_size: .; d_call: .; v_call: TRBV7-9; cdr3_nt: TGTGCCAGCAGCTTAGACCAATGGACAAGTCGCTATGGCTACACCTTC; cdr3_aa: CASSLDQWTSRYGYTF
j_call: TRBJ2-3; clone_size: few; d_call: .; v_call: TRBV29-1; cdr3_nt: TGCAGCGTGGGTAAGGGCAGGGGCTCGCCAGATACGCAGTATTTT; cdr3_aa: CSVGKGRGSPDTQYF
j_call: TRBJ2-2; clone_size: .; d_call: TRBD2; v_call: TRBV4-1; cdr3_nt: TGCGCCAGCAGCCAAGAGCACGGGGGGGTCACCGGGGAGCTGTTTTTT; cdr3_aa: CASSQEHGGVTGELFF
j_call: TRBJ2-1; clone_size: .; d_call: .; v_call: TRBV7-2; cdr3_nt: TGTGCCAGCAGCTTAGCAGGGTTTAACAATGAGCAGTTCTTC; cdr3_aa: CASSLAGFNNEQFF
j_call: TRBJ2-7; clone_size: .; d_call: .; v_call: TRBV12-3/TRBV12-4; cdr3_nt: TGTGCCAGCAGTTTAGTGGGAATATACGAGCAGTACTTC; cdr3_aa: CASSLVGIYEQYF
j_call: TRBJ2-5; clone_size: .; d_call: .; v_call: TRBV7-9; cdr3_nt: TGTGCCAGCAGCTTCCGGACGGGACAAGAGACCCAGTACTTC; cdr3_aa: CASSFRTGQETQYF
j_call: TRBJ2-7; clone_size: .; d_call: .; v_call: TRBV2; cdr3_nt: TGTGCCAGCAGTGTAGACAGGCCCTACGCCTACGAGCAGTACTTC; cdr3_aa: CASSVDRPYAYEQYF
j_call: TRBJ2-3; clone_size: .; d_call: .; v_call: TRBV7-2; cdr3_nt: TGTGCCAGCAGCTTTATAGGCGGAGATACGCAGTATTTT; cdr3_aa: CASSFIGGDTQYF
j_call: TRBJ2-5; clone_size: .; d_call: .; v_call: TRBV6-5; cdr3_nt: TGTGCCAGCAGGCCCGCCTGGGGGAGTTTAGCAGAGACCCAGTACTTC; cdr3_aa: CASRPAWGSLAETQYF
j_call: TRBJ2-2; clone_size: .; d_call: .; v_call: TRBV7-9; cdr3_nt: TGTGCCAGCAGCCCTCAGGGGTTAACCGGGGAGCTGTTTTTT; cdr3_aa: CASSPQGLTGELFF
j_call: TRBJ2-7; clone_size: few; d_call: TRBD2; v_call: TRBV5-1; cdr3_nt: TGCGCCAGCAGCCCCCAGGCGGGAGGTACCGAGCAGTACTTC; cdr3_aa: CASSPQAGGTEQYF
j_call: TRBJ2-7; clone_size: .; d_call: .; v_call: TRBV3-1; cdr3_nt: TGTGCCAGCAGCCCCGACCCGGGCGCAACCTACGAGCAGTACTTC; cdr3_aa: CASSPDPGATYEQYF